This TCR beta chain is from a study of blood T cell repertoires in COVID-19. Study summary: T cells, B-cell-depleted T cells, or PBMCs supplied cDNA or gDNA.

Using immunoSEQ multiplex PCR, the repertoire was profiled, and TCRdb retains in-frame clones only, with some absent. The sample shows 220,000 or so clones, 80% to 85% of them seen only once. Seattle researchers signed up patients amid active infection and tracked them longitudinally. Looked up from germline, CDR1 is SGDLS and CDR2 is YYNGEE. CDR3 length: 14 amino acids. Trimming shortened V by 4 bases and J by 1 base, and 11 bases separated the two germline ends. The rearrangement joins TRBV9 to TRBJ1-1, with a tentative D call TRBD1 (5 bases). This TCR was sampled from a woman older than 75 with COVID-19, enrolled during active disease. The source material was peripheral blood. CDR3 in amino acids: CASSSRQTNTEAFF. The CDR3, as DNA: TGTGCCAGCAGCTCTCGACAGACGAACACTGAAGCTTTCTTT.